The next 20 T cell receptor beta chains were all read from a single sample in a study of blood T cell repertoires in COVID-19 (dated by TCRdb to the early 2020s). The protocol used for the library was the immunoSEQ multiplex PCR assay. TCRdb mirrors the immuneACCESS table, restricted to in-frame sequences. Some clones are absent from its copies; in checked studies, under half trace to an unresolved V gene, and the reason for the others is unknown. The sample has roughly 350,000 clones on record, approximately 89% of them singletons. In total, the top ten clones hold roughly 3.5% of the sample. Sequencing was performed on peripheral blood. These receptors all stem from a woman between 18 and 29 years old who had recovered from COVID-19.

V is TRBV29-1 and J is TRBJ1-1; TRBD1 agrees at 9 bases. The CDR3 loop spans 15 amino acids. The trim removed 7 bases at V and 3 bases at J, leaving 12 bases unmatched. Germline V gene sequence: CDR1 SQVTM, CDR2 ANQGSEA. The DNA of the CDR3 is TGCAGCGGTACAGGGGGCGCAGGGGGAGACACTGAAGCTTTCTTT. Its translation is CSGTGGAGGDTEAFF.

The CDR3 sequence: CASSLVQGDEKLFF. CDR3 in DNA: TGTGCCAGCAGCTTAGTCCAGGGGGACGAAAAACTGTTTTTT. V gene TRBV7-9 combines with J gene TRBJ1-4; 7 bases are a match to TRBD1. The CDR3 has 14 amino acids. Trimming took 1 base from V and 8 from J; bases not matched to a gene: 4. CDR1 and CDR2 (germline): SEHNR, FQNEAQ (reference sequence).

DNA for the CDR3: TGTGCCTGGAGTCCCGGGAGGGTAGAAGATACGCAGTATTTT. It is translated as CAWSPGRVEDTQYF. V is TRBV30 and J is TRBJ2-3, with TRBD2 matching 8 bases. Germline V CDR1 and CDR2: GTSNPN, SVGIG (reference sequence). CDR3 length: 14 residues. Losses at the gene ends were 2 bases for V and 5 bases for J; bases not matched to a gene: 6.

This chain links TRBV24-1 with TRBJ2-5, with 13 bases that match TRBD2. The V segment lost 0 bases and the J segment 3 bases; nucleotides outside the gene matches: 6. From germline, CDR1 is KGHDR and CDR2 SFDVKD. CDR3 size: 18 residues. CDR3 DNA: TGTGCCACCAGTGATTTGGGGACTAGCGGGACCCCGGAAGAGACCCAGTACTTC. Its protein product is CATSDLGTSGTPEETQYF.

V and J are TRBV2 and TRBJ1-6; no reliable D call. The CDR3 extends over 15 amino acids. V lost 6 bases to trimming and J lost 3 bases, with 12 bases between them. Germline assignment: CDR1 SNHLY and CDR2 FYNNEI. The CDR3 nucleotides read TGTGCCAGCAGCCGCCGACGGGACTATAATTCACCCCTCCACTTT. This gives the protein CASSRRRDYNSPLHF.

V is TRBV3-1 (or the pseudogene TRBV3-2) and J is TRBJ2-1, with 7 bases identical to TRBD1. The CDR3 sequence is 15 residues long. Germline trimming cut 4 bases from V and 5 bases from J; bases unmatched to any gene: 8. Per germline, CDR1 LGHDT and CDR2 YNNKEL (reference sequence). CDR3 sequence: CASSPTGALNNEQFF. For the CDR3, the DNA is TGTGCCAGCAGCCCTACAGGGGCTTTAAACAATGAGCAGTTCTTC.

Worth noting for this clone: The sample has other DNA sequences that encode this CDR3 too. This rearrangement joins TRBV24-1 to TRBJ2-5; 7 bases map to TRBD1. V shed 0 bases, J shed 3 bases, and the junction held 0 bases outside the gene matches. There are 14 residues in the CDR3. CDR1 and CDR2 from the germline V gene are KGHDR and SFDVKD. This CDR3 reads CATSDLDREETQYF. CDR3 bases: TGTGCCACCAGTGATTTGGACAGGGAAGAGACCCAGTACTTC.

The chain couples TRBV3-1 (or the pseudogene TRBV3-2) to TRBJ2-5; TRBD2 is a possible D gene (6 bases). The ends were cut back, 1 base at V and 4 bases at J, with 16 bases in the middle. This CDR3 spans 16 amino acids. Per germline, CDR1 LGHDT and CDR2 YNNKEL (reference sequence). This CDR3 reads CASSQVGGAKLETQYF. The CDR3 DNA sequence: TGTGCCAGCAGCCAAGTAGGCGGGGCTAAGTTAGAGACCCAGTACTTC.

V and J are TRBV7-9 and TRBJ1-3; tentative D call: TRBD1 (5 bases). CDR3 length: 14 residues. From germline, CDR1 is SEHNR and CDR2 FQNEAQ (reference sequence). V was cut by 3 bases and J by 3 bases, with 9 bases left in between. Here the CDR3 reads CASSFVRDGNTIYF. The CDR3 nucleotides are TGTGCCAGCAGCTTCGTCAGGGATGGAAACACCATATATTTT.

The rearrangement uses TRBV19 and TRBJ2-3; 9 positions agree with TRBD2. The CDR3 is 19 amino acids. Unmatched junction bases numbered 10, after V lost 0 bases and J lost 0 bases. CDR1 is LNHDA, CDR2 SQIVND, per germline (reference sequence). The CDR3 bases are TGTGCCAGTAGTATAGACCCCTATTGGACTAGCGATAGCACAGATACGCAGTATTTT. Translation gives CASSIDPYWTSDSTDTQYF.

CDR3 loop: CASSTPSDRINYGYTF. In nucleotides, the CDR3 is TGTGCCAGTAGTACCCCTTCGGACAGAATTAACTATGGCTACACCTTC. The chain joins TRBV19 to TRBJ1-2; tentative D call: TRBD1 (6 bases). This CDR3 is 16 amino acids long. Germline V gives CDR1 LNHDA, CDR2 SQIVND (reference sequence). V was cut by 4 bases and J by 1 base, with 16 bases left in between. The full variable domain, in which reference TRBV19 and TRBJ1-2 provide the parts outside the CDR3, is DGGITQSPKYLFRKEGQNVTLSCEQNLNHDAMYWYRQDPGQGLRLIYYSQIVNDFQKGDIAEGYSVSREKKESFPLTVTSAQKNPTAFYLCASSTPSDRINYGYTFGSGTRLTVV.

J is TRBJ2-5 and V is TRBV5-1; 10 nucleotides agree with TRBD2. The CDR3 loop spans 16 amino acids. The V gene's germline CDR1 is SGHRS and CDR2 YFSETQ. J was trimmed by 2 bases and V by 4 bases; bases with no gene match: 8. The CDR3 loop is CASSQRTSGLQETQYF. The CDR3 bases are TGCGCCAGCAGCCAAAGGACTAGCGGCCTACAAGAGACCCAGTACTTC.

The V and J genes are TRBV2 and TRBJ2-5, with 9 bases fitting TRBD2. This CDR3 spans 14 amino acids. The V gene's germline CDR1 is SNHLY and CDR2 FYNNEI. V was pared by 4 bases and J by 5 bases, with 5 bases of the junction left unmatched. CDR3 residues: CASSALAGQETQYF. Written as DNA, the CDR3 is TGTGCCAGCAGTGCGCTAGCGGGGCAGGAGACCCAGTACTTC.

This sequence joins TRBV19 and TRBJ1-1; D uncertain. The germline V gene encodes CDR1 LNHDA and CDR2 SQIVND (reference sequence). V was pared by 5 bases and J by 2 bases, with 18 bases between. This CDR3 spans 16 amino acids. The CDR3 DNA is TGTGCCAGTAGTCGCATTAGTGTCTCCACTAACACTGAAGCTTTCTTT. Translation gives CASSRISVSTNTEAFF.

This clone appeared once. This rearrangement joins TRBV2 to TRBJ2-1; TRBD2 might be the D (6 bases). The germline gives CDR1 SNHLY, CDR2 FYNNEI. The length of the CDR3 is 13 residues. With 4 bases removed from V and 14 bases from J, the gap between germline ends came to 18 bases. Here the CDR3 DNA reads TGTGCCAGCAGTGGGGAGGTCCAGTCAGTTAAGTTCTTC. Translating it yields CASSGEVQSVKFF.

This rearrangement joins TRBV6-2 or TRBV6-3 to TRBJ2-7, with 9 nucleotides matching TRBD2. Germline loops: CDR1 MNHEY, CDR2 SVGEGT. J gave up 4 bases and V 6 bases, and 4 bases lay outside the gene matches. The CDR3 totals 13 residues. The CDR3 loop is CASSRTSVYEQYV. CDR3 nucleotide sequence: TGTGCCAGCAGCCGGACTAGCGTTTACGAGCAGTACGTC.

The genes are TRBV30 and TRBJ2-7; TRBD2 matches at 7 bases. V gave up 3 bases and J gave up 2 bases; unmatched junction bases: 10. The CDR3 has 15 amino acids. Looked up from germline, CDR1 is GTSNPN and CDR2 is SVGIG (reference sequence). The CDR3: CAWREKGGLTYEQYV. The DNA for the CDR3 is TGTGCCTGGAGGGAGAAGGGAGGGCTCACCTACGAGCAGTACGTC.

This sequence joins TRBV5-8 and TRBJ2-1, with 8 bases identical to TRBD2. CDR1 and CDR2 from the germline V gene are SGHTS and YDEGEE. This CDR3 region has 15 residues. The trim removed 5 bases at V and 5 bases at J, leaving 9 bases unmatched. The CDR3, as DNA: TGTGCCAGCAGTCCCGGGAGGGTGGTGCACAATGAGCAGTTCTTC. It yields the protein CASSPGRVVHNEQFF.

The chain links TRBV6-6 to TRBJ2-7; a possible D gene is TRBD2 (5 bases). In germline, CDR1 is MNHNY, CDR2 SVGAGI (reference sequence). The CDR3 spans 14 residues. V lost 7 bases and J 2 bases, leaving 15 bases between the germline ends. CDR3 sequence (DNA): TGTGCCAGCACCGGACTCCTCGGGGCCTACGAGCAGTACGTC. Protein product: CASTGLLGAYEQYV.

This chain links TRBV7-8 with TRBJ1-1, with D tentatively TRBD1 (5 bases). Trimming stripped 5 bases from V and 8 bases from J, with 15 bases between. The germline CDR1 and CDR2 sequences are SGHVS and FQNEAQ. This CDR3 comprises 13 residues. CDR3 loop: CASSTLGDSEAFF. DNA of the CDR3: TGTGCCAGCAGCACGCTAGGAGACAGCGAAGCTTTCTTT. The full variable domain, its missing parts supplied by reference TRBV7-8 and TRBJ1-1, is GAGVSQSPRYKVAKRGQDVALRCDPISGHVSLFWYQQALGQGPEFLTYFQNEAQLDKSGLPSDRFFAERPEGSVSTLKIQRTQQEDSAVYLCASSTLGDSEAFFGQGTRLTVV.